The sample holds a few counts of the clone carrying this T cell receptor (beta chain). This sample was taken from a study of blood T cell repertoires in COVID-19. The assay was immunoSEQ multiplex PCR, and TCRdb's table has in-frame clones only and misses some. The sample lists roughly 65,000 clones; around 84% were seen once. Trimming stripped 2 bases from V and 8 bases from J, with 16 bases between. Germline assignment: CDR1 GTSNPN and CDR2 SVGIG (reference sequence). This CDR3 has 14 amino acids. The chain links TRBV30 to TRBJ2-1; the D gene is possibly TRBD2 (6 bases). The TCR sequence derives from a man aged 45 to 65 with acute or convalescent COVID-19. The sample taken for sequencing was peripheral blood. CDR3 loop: CAWSQRWQRDEQFF. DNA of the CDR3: TGTGCCTGGAGTCAAAGGTGGCAGCGGGATGAGCAGTTCTTC.